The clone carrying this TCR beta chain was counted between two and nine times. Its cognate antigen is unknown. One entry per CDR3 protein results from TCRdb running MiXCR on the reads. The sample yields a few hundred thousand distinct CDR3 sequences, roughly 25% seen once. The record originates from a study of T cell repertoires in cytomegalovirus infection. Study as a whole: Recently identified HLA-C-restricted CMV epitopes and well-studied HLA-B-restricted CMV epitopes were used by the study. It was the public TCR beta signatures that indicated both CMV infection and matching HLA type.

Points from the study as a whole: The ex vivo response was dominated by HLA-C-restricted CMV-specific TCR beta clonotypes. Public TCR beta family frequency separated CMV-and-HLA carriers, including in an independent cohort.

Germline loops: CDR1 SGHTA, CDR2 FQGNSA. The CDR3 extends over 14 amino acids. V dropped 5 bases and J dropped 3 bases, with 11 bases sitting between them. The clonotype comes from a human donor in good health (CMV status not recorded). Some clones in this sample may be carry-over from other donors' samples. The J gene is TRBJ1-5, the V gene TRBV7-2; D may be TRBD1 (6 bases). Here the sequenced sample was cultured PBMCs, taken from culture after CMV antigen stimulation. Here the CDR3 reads CASSVTGYNQPQHF. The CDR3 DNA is TGTGCCAGCAGCGTGACAGGTTACAATCAGCCCCAGCATTTT. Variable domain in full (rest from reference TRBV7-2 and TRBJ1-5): GAGVSQSPSNKVTEKGKDVELRCDPISGHTALYWYRQSLGQGLEFLIYFQGNSAPDKSGLPSDRFSAERTGGSVSTLTIQRTQQEDSAVYLCASSVTGYNQPQHFGDGTRLSIL.